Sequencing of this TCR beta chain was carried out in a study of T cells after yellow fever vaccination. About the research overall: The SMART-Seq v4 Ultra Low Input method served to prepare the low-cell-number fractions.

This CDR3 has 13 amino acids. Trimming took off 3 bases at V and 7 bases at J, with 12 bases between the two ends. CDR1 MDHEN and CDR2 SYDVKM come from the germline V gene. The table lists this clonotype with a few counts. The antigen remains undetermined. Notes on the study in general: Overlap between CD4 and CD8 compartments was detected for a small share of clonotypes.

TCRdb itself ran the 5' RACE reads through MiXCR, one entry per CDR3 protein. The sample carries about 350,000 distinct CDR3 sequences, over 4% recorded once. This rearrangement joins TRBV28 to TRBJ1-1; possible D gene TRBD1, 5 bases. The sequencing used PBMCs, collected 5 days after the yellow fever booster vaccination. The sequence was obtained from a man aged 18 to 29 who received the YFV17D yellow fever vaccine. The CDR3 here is CASSLAGLDEAFF. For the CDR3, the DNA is TGTGCCAGCAGTTTGGCAGGGTTGGATGAAGCTTTCTTT. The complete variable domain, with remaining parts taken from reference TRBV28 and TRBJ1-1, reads DVKVTQSSRYLVKRTGEKVFLECVQDMDHENMFWYRQDPGLGLRLIYFSYDVKMKEKGDIPEGYSVSREKKERFSLILESASTNQTSMYLCASSLAGLDEAFFGQGTRLTVV.